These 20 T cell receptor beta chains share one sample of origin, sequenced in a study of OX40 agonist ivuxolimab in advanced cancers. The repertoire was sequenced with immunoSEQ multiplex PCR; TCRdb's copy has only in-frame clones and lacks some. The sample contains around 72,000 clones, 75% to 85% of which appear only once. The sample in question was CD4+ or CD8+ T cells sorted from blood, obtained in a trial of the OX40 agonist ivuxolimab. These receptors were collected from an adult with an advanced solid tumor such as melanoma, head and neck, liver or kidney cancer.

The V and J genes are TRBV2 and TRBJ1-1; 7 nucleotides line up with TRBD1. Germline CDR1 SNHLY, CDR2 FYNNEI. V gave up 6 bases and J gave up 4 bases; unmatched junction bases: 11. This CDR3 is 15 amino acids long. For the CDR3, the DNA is TGTGCCAGCAGCGCCCCCAACAGGGGTTCCACTGAAGCTTTCTTT. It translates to CASSAPNRGSTEAFF.

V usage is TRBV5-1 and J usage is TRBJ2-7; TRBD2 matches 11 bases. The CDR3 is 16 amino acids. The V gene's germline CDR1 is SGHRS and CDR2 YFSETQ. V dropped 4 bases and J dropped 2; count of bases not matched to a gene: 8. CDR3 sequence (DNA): TGCGCCAGCAGCCCCGGGACTAGCGGCCTAGCCTACGAGCAGTACTTC. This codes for CASSPGTSGLAYEQYF.

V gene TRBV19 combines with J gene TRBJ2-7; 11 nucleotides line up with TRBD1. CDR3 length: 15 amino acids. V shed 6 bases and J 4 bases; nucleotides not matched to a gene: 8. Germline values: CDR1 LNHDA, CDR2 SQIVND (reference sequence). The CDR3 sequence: CASSKTGQGGYEQYF. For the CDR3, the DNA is TGTGCCAGTAGCAAAACGGGACAGGGGGGTTACGAGCAGTACTTC.

CDR3 nucleotide sequence: TGTGCCAGCAGCTCAAGGACAGGGGGGGGCCCTGGGGCCAACGTCCTGACTTTC. This translates into CASSSRTGGGPGANVLTF. The V and J genes are TRBV5-4 and TRBJ2-6, with TRBD1 matching over 10 bases. This CDR3 contains 18 residues. Germline values: CDR1 SGHNT, CDR2 YYREEE (reference sequence). After removal of 3 bases from V and 2 bases from J, the junction contained 8 bases not matched to a gene.

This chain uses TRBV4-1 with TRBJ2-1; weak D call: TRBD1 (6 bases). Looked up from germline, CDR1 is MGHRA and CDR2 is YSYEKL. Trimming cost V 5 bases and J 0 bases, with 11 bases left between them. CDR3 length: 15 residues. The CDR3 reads CASSSGTNSYNEQFF. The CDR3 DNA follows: TGCGCCAGCAGCTCCGGGACAAACTCCTACAATGAGCAGTTCTTC.

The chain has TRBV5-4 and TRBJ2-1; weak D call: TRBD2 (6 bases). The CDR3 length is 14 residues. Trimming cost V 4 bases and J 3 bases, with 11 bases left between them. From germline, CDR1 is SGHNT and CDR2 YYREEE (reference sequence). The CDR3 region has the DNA TGTGCCAGCAGCCCGGACTACCACTACAATGAGCAGTTCTTC. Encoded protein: CASSPDYHYNEQFF.

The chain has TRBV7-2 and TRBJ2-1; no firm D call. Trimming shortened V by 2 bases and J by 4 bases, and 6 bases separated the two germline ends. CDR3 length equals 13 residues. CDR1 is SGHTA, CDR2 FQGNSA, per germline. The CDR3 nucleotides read TGTGCCAGCAGCTTAAGGGAATACAATGAGCAGTTCTTC. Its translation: CASSLREYNEQFF. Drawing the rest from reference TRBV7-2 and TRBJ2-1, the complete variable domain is GAGVSQSPSNKVTEKGKDVELRCDPISGHTALYWYRQSLGQGLEFLIYFQGNSAPDKSGLPSDRFSAERTGGSVSTLTIQRTQQEDSAVYLCASSLREYNEQFFGPGTRLTVL.

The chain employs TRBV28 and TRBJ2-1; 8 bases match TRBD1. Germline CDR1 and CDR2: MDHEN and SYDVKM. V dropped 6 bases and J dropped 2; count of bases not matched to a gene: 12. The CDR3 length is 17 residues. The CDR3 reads CASSPFSRQGTYNEQFF. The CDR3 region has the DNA TGTGCCAGCAGCCCCTTCTCCAGACAGGGGACCTACAATGAGCAGTTCTTC. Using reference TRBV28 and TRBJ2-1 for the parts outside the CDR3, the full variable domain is DVKVTQSSRYLVKRTGEKVFLECVQDMDHENMFWYRQDPGLGLRLIYFSYDVKMKEKGDIPEGYSVSREKKERFSLILESASTNQTSMYLCASSPFSRQGTYNEQFFGPGTRLTVL.

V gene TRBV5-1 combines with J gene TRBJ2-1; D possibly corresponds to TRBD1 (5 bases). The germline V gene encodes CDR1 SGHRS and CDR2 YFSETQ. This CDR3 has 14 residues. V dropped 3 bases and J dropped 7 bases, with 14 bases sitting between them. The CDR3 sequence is CASSSTLRVNEQFF. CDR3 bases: TGCGCCAGCAGCTCGACCCTCAGGGTTAATGAGCAGTTCTTC.

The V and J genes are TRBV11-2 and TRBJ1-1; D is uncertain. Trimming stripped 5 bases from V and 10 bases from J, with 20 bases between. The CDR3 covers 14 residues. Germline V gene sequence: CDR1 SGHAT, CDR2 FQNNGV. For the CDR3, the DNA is TGTGCCAGCAGCCCCGGACTGGCCCCTGGTCGAGCTTTCTTT. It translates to CASSPGLAPGRAFF.

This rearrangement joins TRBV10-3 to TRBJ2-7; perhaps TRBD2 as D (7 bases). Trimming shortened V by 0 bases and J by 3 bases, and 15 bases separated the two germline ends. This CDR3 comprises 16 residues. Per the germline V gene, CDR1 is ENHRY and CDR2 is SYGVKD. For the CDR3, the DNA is TGTGCCATCAGTGAGTCTGCGGGGGCTAGGGGCTACGAGCAGTACTTC. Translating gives CAISESAGARGYEQYF.

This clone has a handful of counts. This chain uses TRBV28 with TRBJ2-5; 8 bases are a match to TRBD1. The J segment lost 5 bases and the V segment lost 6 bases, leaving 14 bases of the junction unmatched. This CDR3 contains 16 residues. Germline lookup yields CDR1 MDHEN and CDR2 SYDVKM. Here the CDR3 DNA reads TGTGCCAGCAGCCTACTTCAGGGGGCGGGAAGGGAGACCCAGTACTTC. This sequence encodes CASSLLQGAGRETQYF.

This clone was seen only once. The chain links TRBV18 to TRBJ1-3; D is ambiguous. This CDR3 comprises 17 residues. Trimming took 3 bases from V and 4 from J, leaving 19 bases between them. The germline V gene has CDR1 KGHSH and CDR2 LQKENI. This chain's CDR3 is CASSPFAPGLGGNTIYF. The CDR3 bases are TGTGCCAGCTCACCTTTTGCACCGGGTTTGGGAGGAAACACCATATATTTT.

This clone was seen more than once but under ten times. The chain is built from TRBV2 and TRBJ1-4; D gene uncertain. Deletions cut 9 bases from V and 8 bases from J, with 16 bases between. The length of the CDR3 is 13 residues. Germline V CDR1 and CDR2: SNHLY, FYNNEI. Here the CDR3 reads CARTADLGEKLFF. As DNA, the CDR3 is TGTGCCAGGACGGCGGACTTGGGAGAAAAACTGTTTTTT.

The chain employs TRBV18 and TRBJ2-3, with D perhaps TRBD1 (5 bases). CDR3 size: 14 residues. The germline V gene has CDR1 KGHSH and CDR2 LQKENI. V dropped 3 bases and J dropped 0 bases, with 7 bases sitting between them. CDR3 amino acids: CASSPGQSTDTQYF. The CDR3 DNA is TGTGCCAGCTCACCGGGGCAGAGCACAGATACGCAGTATTTT. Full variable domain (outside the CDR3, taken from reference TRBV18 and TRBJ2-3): NAGVMQNPRHLVRRRGQEARLRCSPMKGHSHVYWYRQLPEEGLKFMVYLQKENIIDESGMPKERFSAEFPKEGPSILRIQQVVRGDSAAYFCASSPGQSTDTQYFGPGTRLTVL.

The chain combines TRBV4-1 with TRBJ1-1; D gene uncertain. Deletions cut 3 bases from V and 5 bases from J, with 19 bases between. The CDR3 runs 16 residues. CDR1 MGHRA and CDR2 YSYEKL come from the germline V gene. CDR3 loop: CASSHLFSQRETEAFF. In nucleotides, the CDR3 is TGCGCCAGCAGCCACTTGTTTTCTCAGAGGGAGACTGAAGCTTTCTTT.

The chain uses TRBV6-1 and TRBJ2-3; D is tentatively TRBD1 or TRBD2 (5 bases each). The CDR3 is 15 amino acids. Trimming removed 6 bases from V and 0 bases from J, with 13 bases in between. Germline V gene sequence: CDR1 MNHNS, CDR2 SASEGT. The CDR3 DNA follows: TGTGCCAGCAGACCAAAAAGGGACAGCACAGATACGCAGTATTTT. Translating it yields CASRPKRDSTDTQYF.

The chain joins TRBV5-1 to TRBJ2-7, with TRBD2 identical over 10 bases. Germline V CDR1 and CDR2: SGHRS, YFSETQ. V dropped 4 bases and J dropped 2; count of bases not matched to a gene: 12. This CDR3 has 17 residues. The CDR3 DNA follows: TGCGCCAGCAGCCCTCAAACCGGGACTAGCGTGCCCTACGAGCAGTACTTC. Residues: CASSPQTGTSVPYEQYF.

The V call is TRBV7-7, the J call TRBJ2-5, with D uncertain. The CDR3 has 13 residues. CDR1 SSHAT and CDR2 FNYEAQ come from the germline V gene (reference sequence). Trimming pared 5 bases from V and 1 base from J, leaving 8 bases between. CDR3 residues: CASSLIGQETQYF. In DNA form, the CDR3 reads TGTGCCAGCAGCCTAATAGGCCAAGAGACCCAGTACTTC.

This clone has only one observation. CDR3 protein: CASSIGRGRKNTGELFF. The CDR3, as DNA: TGTGCCAGTAGTATAGGTAGGGGTCGCAAGAACACCGGGGAGCTGTTTTTT. The rearrangement joins TRBV19 to TRBJ2-2; TRBD1 is a possible D gene (5 bases). There are 17 residues in the CDR3. Germline V gene sequence: CDR1 LNHDA, CDR2 SQIVND (reference sequence). V was clipped by 1 base and J by 1 base, with 13 bases between them.